This TCR beta chain was found in a study of shared T cell receptors in the human thymus. The CDR3 sequence is 15 residues long. CDR1 and CDR2 (germline): LNHDA, SQIVND (reference sequence). V lost 3 bases, J lost 7 bases, and 18 bases lay in between. Assay used: immunoSEQ multiplex PCR; TCRdb lists only in-frame clones, some missing. The sample lists 450,000 to 650,000 clones, approximately 80% seen once, with roughly 0.013% in the top ten. These data also formed part of another study, on human thymus T cells. In that study: The source of the thymus tissue was resections taken during corrective heart surgery. Thymic and blood repertoires seemed to show skewed V and J gene use.

This chain joins TRBV19 and TRBJ2-5; the D gene is possibly TRBD1 (5 bases). Sequencing was performed on thymocytes. The source of this sequence is a boy under two years old with a congenital heart defect. This chain's CDR3 is CASSMTAPTYVTQYF. CDR3 DNA sequence: TGTGCCAGTAGTATGACAGCACCCACTTATGTGACCCAGTACTTC.